Listed here are 15 T cell receptor beta chains from one sample, sequenced in a study of blood T cells in healthy people across ages. A second roughly 6 to 11 cycle PCR used barcoded and J-beta primers. TCRdb processed the 5' RACE reads anew with MiXCR; each CDR3 protein has one entry. The sample records about 640,000 distinct CDR3 sequences, roughly 58% being singletons. Sample: blood. All receptors come from a man aged 55-75 years in good health.

The V gene is TRBV5-1, the J gene TRBJ2-5; tentatively, D is TRBD1 (5 bases). The J call is uncertain, as TRBJ2-7 better fits the DNA end. The CDR3 runs to 13 residues. Germline values: CDR1 SGHRS, CDR2 YFSETQ. CDR3 nucleotides: TGCGCCAGCAGCTTGGATGGGGCTTACGAGCAGTACTTC. It encodes CASSLDGAYEQYF.

The gene calls are TRBV12-3 or TRBV12-4 and TRBJ2-3; D not resolved. Deletions cut 3 bases from V and 2 bases from J, with 15 bases between. The CDR3 is 16 residues long. CDR3 DNA: TGTGCCAGCAGTTTCGCCATGTCCCCTTACACAGATACGCAGTATTTT. It yields the protein CASSFAMSPYTDTQYF.

This rearrangement joins TRBV29-1 to TRBJ2-1; 9 bases fit TRBD2. Trimming removed 1 base from V and 8 bases from J; junction bases left unmatched: 6. The CDR3 extends over 14 amino acids. Germline V gives CDR1 SQVTM, CDR2 ANQGSEA. The CDR3 DNA reads as TGCAGCGTTGAAGTTGCGGGGGGGCCCTATGAGCAGTTCTTC. The encoded protein is CSVEVAGGPYEQFF.

CDR3 sequence reads: CASSYGTGTMNTEAFF. CDR3 nucleotide sequence: TGTGCCAGCAGTTACGGGACGGGGACCATGAACACTGAAGCTTTCTTT. The chain links TRBV6-6 to TRBJ1-1; the D gene is possibly TRBD1 (5 bases). The germline gives CDR1 MNHNY, CDR2 SVGAGI (reference sequence). The CDR3 is made up of 16 amino acids. The V end was cut by 2 bases, the J end by 0 bases, with 13 bases between.

V gene TRBV2 combines with J gene TRBJ2-7; 7 bases fit TRBD2. CDR3 length: 12 residues. Germline V gene lookup returns CDR1 SNHLY and CDR2 FYNNEI. The J segment lost 10 bases and the V segment lost 4 bases, leaving 7 bases of the junction unmatched. The CDR3, as DNA: TGTGCCAGCAGTGTAATGGGAGGGGCCCAGTACTTC. This sequence encodes CASSVMGGAQYF. The full variable domain, with the rest looked up from reference TRBV2 and TRBJ2-7, is EPEVTQTPSHQVTQMGQEVILRCVPISNHLYFYWYRQILGQKVEFLVSFYNNEISEKSEIFDDQFSVERPDGSNFTLKIRSTKLEDSAMYFCASSVMGGAQYFGPGTRLTVT.

The V gene is TRBV7-9, the J gene TRBJ2-5, with D tentatively TRBD1 or TRBD2 (6 bases each). The CDR3 spans 15 residues. Germline V gene data show CDR1 as SEHNR and CDR2 as FQNEAQ (reference sequence). V dropped 1 base and J dropped 13 bases, with 22 bases sitting between them. CDR3 sequence reads: CASSLGAGGPQSWYF. CDR3 sequence (DNA): TGTGCCAGCAGCTTAGGGGCTGGGGGGCCACAATCCTGGTACTTC.

Many counts were recorded for this clonotype. J is TRBJ2-4 and V is TRBV3-1; D may be TRBD2 (5 bases). The CDR3 spans 15 residues. CDR1 is LGHDT and CDR2 is YNNKEL in the germline V gene (reference sequence). The V end was cut by 1 base, the J end by 1 base, with 8 bases between. The CDR3 DNA reads as TGTGCCAGCAGCCAAGGGACTGCTGCCAAAAACATTCAGTACTTC. It specifies CASSQGTAAKNIQYF.

This rearrangement joins TRBV6-1 to TRBJ2-5; unclear D gene. The DNA matches TRBJ2-7 better at its end, which makes the J call doubtful. The CDR3 is made up of 11 amino acids. Germline CDR1 is MNHNS and CDR2 is SASEGT. CDR3 region: CASMADYEQYF. Written as DNA, the CDR3 is TGTGCCAGCATGGCGGACTACGAGCAGTACTTC.

The chain couples TRBV12-3 or TRBV12-4 to TRBJ2-7; TRBD1 might be the D (6 bases). The CDR3 totals 12 residues. With 6 bases removed from V and 10 bases from J, the gap between germline ends came to 16 bases. The CDR3 nucleotides read TGTGCCAGCAGCTCCGGGACATCGAGACAGTACTTC. Encoded protein: CASSSGTSRQYF.

The chain is built from TRBV10-3 and TRBJ2-5; tentatively, D is TRBD2 (5 bases). V dropped 10 bases and J dropped 2 bases, with 20 bases sitting between them. This CDR3 has 15 amino acids. Germline V gene lookup returns CDR1 ENHRY and CDR2 SYGVKD. The CDR3 sequence: CATGRGETEQETQYF. For the CDR3, the DNA is TGTGCCACAGGCCGGGGTGAGACGGAACAAGAGACCCAGTACTTC.

V is TRBV6-5 and J is TRBJ2-3, with D possibly TRBD1 on 6 matching bases. V lost 0 bases and J lost 4, with 14 bases in between. CDR3 length: 16 residues. Per the germline V gene, CDR1 is MNHEY and CDR2 is SVGAGI. CDR3 residues: CASSYSQGTLPDTQYF. As DNA, the CDR3 is TGTGCCAGCAGTTACTCGCAGGGGACACTTCCAGATACGCAGTATTTT.

The J gene is TRBJ2-3, the V gene TRBV3-1; the D call may be TRBD1 or TRBD2 (5 bases each). This CDR3 has 13 amino acids. Looked up from germline, CDR1 is LGHDT and CDR2 is YNNKEL (reference sequence). Trimming cost V 1 base and J 4 bases, with 6 bases left between them. The DNA of the CDR3 is TGTGCCAGCAGCCAAGTGGGGGCAGATACGCAGTATTTT. Protein product: CASSQVGADTQYF.

This clonotype appeared once. The chain joins TRBV29-1 to TRBJ1-1; D perhaps matches TRBD1 (5 bases). CDR1 and CDR2 from the germline V gene are SQVTM and ANQGSEA. The V end lost 5 bases, the J end lost 0 bases, and 10 bases lay between the germline ends. This CDR3 spans 13 amino acids. The CDR3 reads CSVMDIMNTEAFF. The CDR3 bases are TGCAGCGTTATGGACATCATGAACACTGAAGCTTTCTTT.

This clonotype appeared a few times. The chain uses TRBV27 and TRBJ1-2; 7 positions agree with TRBD1. Germline V gene data show CDR1 as MNHEY and CDR2 as SMNVEV (reference sequence). V shed 5 bases and J 6 bases; nucleotides not matched to a gene: 6. The CDR3 is made up of 13 amino acids. Written as DNA, the CDR3 is TGTGCCAGCAGTCGAGACAGGGTGGATGGCTACACCTTC. Translated: CASSRDRVDGYTF.

J is TRBJ2-7 and V is TRBV7-2; D is undetermined. CDR1 is SGHTA, CDR2 FQGNSA, per germline. Trimming took off 5 bases at V and 5 bases at J, with 13 bases between the two ends. This CDR3 contains 13 residues. CDR3 DNA sequence: TGTGCCAGCAGCGCCTCATGGCGTGACGAGCAGTACTTC. Protein: CASSASWRDEQYF.